These 20 T cell receptor beta chains came from one sample sequenced in a study of blood T cell repertoires in COVID-19. Repertoires were generated with immunoSEQ multiplex PCR, while TCRdb's copy carries only in-frame clones and drops some. The sample carries 97,000 or so clones, 60% to 80% recorded once. What was sequenced was peripheral blood. These receptors all stem from a man in his 60s with active or convalescent COVID-19.

The sample holds many counts of this clone. V gene TRBV15 combines with J gene TRBJ1-1; D perhaps matches TRBD1 (5 bases). Per germline, CDR1 LNHNV and CDR2 YYDKDF (reference sequence). The CDR3 totals 14 residues. V was pared by 3 bases and J by 5 bases, with 13 bases between. For the CDR3, the DNA is TGTGCCACCAGCAGTCTAACAGGAGGGACTGAAGCTTTCTTT. As protein: CATSSLTGGTEAFF.

V usage is TRBV3-1 (or the pseudogene TRBV3-2) and J usage is TRBJ2-7; 12 bases fit TRBD2. Trimming removed 4 bases from V and 7 bases from J; junction bases left unmatched: 2. Looked up from germline, CDR1 is LGHDT and CDR2 is YNNKEL (reference sequence). The CDR3 is 13 amino acids. The CDR3 nucleotides are TGTGCCAGCAGCCTTGGACTAGCGGGAGAGCAGTACTTC. As protein: CASSLGLAGEQYF.

Here the CDR3 DNA reads TGTGCCAGCGAGTACCAGACTACCACAGATACGCAGTATTTT. Translating gives CASEYQTTTDTQYF. The V call is TRBV2, the J call TRBJ2-3; the D gene is possibly TRBD2 (5 bases). The CDR3 is 14 amino acids. The germline CDR1 and CDR2 sequences are SNHLY and FYNNEI. Between the trimmed V and J ends, which lost 8 bases and 2 bases, there was a span of 14 bases.

CDR3 sequence: CAWSGTGGSQTQYF. The CDR3 nucleotides read TGTGCCTGGAGTGGAACTGGGGGGTCACAGACCCAGTACTTC. The chain links TRBV30 to TRBJ2-5; a weak D match, TRBD2 (6 bases). The V gene lost 1 base and the J gene lost 6 bases, with 15 bases spanning the gap. Germline CDR1 GTSNPN, CDR2 SVGIG (reference sequence). The CDR3 has 14 residues. Filled out from reference TRBV30 and TRBJ2-5, the complete variable domain reads SQTIHQWPATLVQPVGSPLSLECTVEGTSNPNLYWYRQAAGRGLQLLFYSVGIGQISSEVPQNLSASRPQDRQFILSSKKLLLSDSGFYLCAWSGTGGSQTQYFGPGTRLLVL.

The chain uses TRBV2 and TRBJ2-3; the D is unclear. V was pared by 1 base and J by 2 bases, with 7 bases between. This CDR3 is 14 amino acids long. Per the germline V gene, CDR1 is SNHLY and CDR2 is FYNNEI. Here the CDR3 DNA reads TGTGCCAGCAGTGAAGGGCTGTTCACAGATACGCAGTATTTT. Its protein product is CASSEGLFTDTQYF.

This rearrangement joins TRBV5-6 to TRBJ2-4, with TRBD2 identical over 12 bases. The V gene's germline CDR1 is SGHDT and CDR2 YYEEEE. CDR3 length equals 19 residues. V was clipped by 3 bases and J by 2 bases; unmatched bases: 12. This chain's CDR3 is CASSSRLAGAERSKNIQYF. The CDR3, as DNA: TGTGCCAGCAGCTCCCGACTAGCGGGAGCGGAGAGGTCCAAAAACATTCAGTACTTC. The full variable domain, in which reference TRBV5-6 and TRBJ2-4 provide the parts outside the CDR3, is DAGVTQSPTHLIKTRGQQVTLRCSPKSGHDTVSWYQQALGQGPQFIFQYYEEEERQRGNFPDRFSGHQFPNYSSELNVNALLLGDSALYLCASSSRLAGAERSKNIQYFGAGTRLSVL.

V and J are TRBV18 and TRBJ2-1; TRBD2 is a possible D gene (6 bases). Trimming took off 6 bases at V and 8 bases at J, with 14 bases between the two ends. Germline values: CDR1 KGHSH, CDR2 LQKENI. The CDR3 spans 13 residues. The CDR3 DNA reads TGTGCCAGCTCTCCGACTAGGGTGGATGAGCAGTTCTTC. Protein product: CASSPTRVDEQFF.

The chain is built from TRBV27 and TRBJ1-6; D might be TRBD1 (5 bases). This CDR3 has 15 amino acids. Germline-derived CDR1 and CDR2 are MNHEY and SMNVEV (reference sequence). V lost 5 bases, J lost 6 bases, and 14 bases lay in between. In nucleotides, the CDR3 is TGTGCCAGCAGTGCCTTCTCAGGGCCTAATTCACCCCTCCACTTT. Protein sequence: CASSAFSGPNSPLHF.

V gene TRBV28 combines with J gene TRBJ2-1; D is uncertain. There are 11 residues in the CDR3. V was trimmed by 2 bases and J by 10 bases, leaving 6 bases between them. CDR1 MDHEN and CDR2 SYDVKM come from the germline V gene. CDR3 loop: CASSLVREQFF. In nucleotides, the CDR3 is TGTGCCAGCAGTTTAGTCCGGGAGCAGTTCTTC. The complete variable domain, with remaining parts taken from reference TRBV28 and TRBJ2-1, reads DVKVTQSSRYLVKRTGEKVFLECVQDMDHENMFWYRQDPGLGLRLIYFSYDVKMKEKGDIPEGYSVSREKKERFSLILESASTNQTSMYLCASSLVREQFFGPGTRLTVL.

The CDR3 protein is CASSSFGGITGELFF. The CDR3, as DNA: TGTGCCAGCAGTTCCTTCGGGGGAATAACCGGGGAGCTGTTTTTT. The chain has TRBV25-1 and TRBJ2-2; a weak D match, TRBD2 (6 bases). Germline CDR1 is MGHDK and CDR2 is SYGVNS. Trimming removed 5 bases at V and 5 bases at J, with 15 bases between. The CDR3 sequence is 15 residues long.

This clone showed up just a few times. The gene calls are TRBV11-2 and TRBJ1-2, with D possibly matching TRBD1 (5 bases). This CDR3 spans 14 amino acids. V lost 2 bases, J lost 4 bases, and 11 bases lay in between. Germline assignment: CDR1 SGHAT and CDR2 FQNNGV. CDR3 sequence: CASSLQGRAYGYTF. The CDR3 DNA reads TGTGCCAGCAGCTTACAGGGAAGGGCCTATGGCTACACCTTC.

The chain has TRBV4-2 and TRBJ2-1; 8 bases agree with TRBD2. J was trimmed by 10 bases and V by 0 bases; bases with no gene match: 8. This CDR3 has 15 residues. CDR1 is LGHNA and CDR2 is YNFKEQ in the germline V gene. The CDR3 sequence is CASSQDMSGRWEQFF. Written as DNA, the CDR3 is TGTGCCAGCAGCCAAGATATGAGCGGGAGATGGGAGCAGTTCTTC.

The rearrangement uses TRBV9 and TRBJ2-2; 8 bases are a match to TRBD2. The CDR3 is 16 amino acids. CDR1 SGDLS and CDR2 YYNGEE come from the germline V gene. With 3 bases clipped from V and 8 bases from J, the junction kept 12 bases outside the gene matches. The CDR3 nucleotides are TGTGCCAGCAGCGCCGGTAGCGGGGCATTGGCGGGGGAGCTGTTTTTT. It specifies CASSAGSGALAGELFF.

The chain uses TRBV7-9 and TRBJ2-3; D is unresolved. Trimming cost V 1 base and J 7 bases, with 6 bases left between them. The CDR3 has 12 residues. Germline V gives CDR1 SEHNR, CDR2 FQNEAQ (reference sequence). Here the CDR3 reads CASSLVVNTQYF. The CDR3 DNA follows: TGTGCCAGCAGCTTAGTAGTTAATACGCAGTATTTT.

The chain uses TRBV6-6 and TRBJ2-2, with TRBD2 matching over 9 bases. This CDR3 has 16 residues. Germline CDR1 reads MNHNY; CDR2 reads SVGAGI (reference sequence). J lost 6 bases, V lost 0 bases, and 5 bases had no gene match. CDR3 sequence reads: CASSYSKAGGPGELFF. The CDR3, as DNA: TGTGCCAGCAGTTACTCGAAAGCGGGAGGCCCCGGGGAGCTGTTTTTT.

The CDR3 sequence: CASSPRIAGGNEQFF. The DNA for the CDR3 is TGTGCCAGCTCACCACGGATAGCGGGAGGGAATGAGCAGTTCTTC. This chain links TRBV18 with TRBJ2-1; TRBD2 matches at 11 bases. Germline V gene sequence: CDR1 KGHSH, CDR2 LQKENI. The V and J ends lost 1 base and 7 bases, in that order; junction bases with no gene match: 3. This CDR3 is built from 15 residues.

The chain uses TRBV6-2 or TRBV6-3 and TRBJ1-4, with 7 bases lining up with TRBD1. The V gene end was trimmed by 6 bases and the J gene end by 7 bases; junction bases not matched to a gene: 11. From germline, CDR1 is MNHEY and CDR2 SVGEGT. The CDR3 has 15 residues. The CDR3 loop is CASSSTSDRVEKLFF. Written as DNA, the CDR3 is TGTGCCAGCAGCTCCACCTCCGACAGGGTTGAAAAACTGTTTTTT.

This clone appeared once. The chain has TRBV15 and TRBJ2-3; 7 bases agree with TRBD1. Trimming at V came to 6 bases and at J to 2 bases, leaving 5 bases not matched to a gene. Germline V CDR1 and CDR2: LNHNV, YYDKDF (reference sequence). The CDR3 loop spans 14 amino acids. CDR3 sequence (DNA): TGTGCCACCAGGACAGGGTGGGCCACAGATACGCAGTATTTT. Protein: CATRTGWATDTQYF.

V is TRBV19 and J is TRBJ2-3; the D gene is possibly TRBD2 (7 bases). This CDR3 region has 16 residues. Trimming removed 8 bases from V and 9 bases from J, with 27 bases in between. The germline V gene has CDR1 LNHDA and CDR2 SQIVND (reference sequence). The CDR3 DNA reads as TGTGCCAGTCAACGCTCGAGAACGGCCGAGGGGGGGACGCAGTATTTT. The encoded protein is CASQRSRTAEGGTQYF.

This chain joins TRBV7-3 and TRBJ2-2, with D possibly TRBD2 on 7 matching bases. CDR3 length: 14 residues. Per germline, CDR1 SGHTA and CDR2 FQGTGA. The V end was cut by 5 bases, the J end by 7 bases, with 14 bases between. The CDR3 is CASSQGGGNGELFF. Here the CDR3 DNA reads TGTGCCAGCAGCCAAGGGGGAGGGAACGGGGAGCTGTTTTTT. Full variable domain (remainder filled in from reference TRBV7-3 and TRBJ2-2): GAGVSQTPSNKVTEKGKYVELRCDPISGHTALYWYRQSLGQGPEFLIYFQGTGAADDSGLPNDRFFAVRPEGSVSTLKIQRTERGDSAVYLCASSQGGGNGELFFGEGSRLTVL.